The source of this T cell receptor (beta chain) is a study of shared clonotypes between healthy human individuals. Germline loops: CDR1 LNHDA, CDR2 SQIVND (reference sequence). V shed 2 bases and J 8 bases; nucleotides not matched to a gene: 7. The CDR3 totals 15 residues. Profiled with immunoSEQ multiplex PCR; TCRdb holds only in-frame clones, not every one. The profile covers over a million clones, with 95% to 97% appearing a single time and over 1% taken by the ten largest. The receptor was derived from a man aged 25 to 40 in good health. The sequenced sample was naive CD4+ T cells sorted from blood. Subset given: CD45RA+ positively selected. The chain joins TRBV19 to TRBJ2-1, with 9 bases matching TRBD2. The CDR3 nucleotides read TGTGCCAGTAGTATAACCGGGACTAGCAGCCATGAGCAGTTCTTC. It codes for CASSITGTSSHEQFF.